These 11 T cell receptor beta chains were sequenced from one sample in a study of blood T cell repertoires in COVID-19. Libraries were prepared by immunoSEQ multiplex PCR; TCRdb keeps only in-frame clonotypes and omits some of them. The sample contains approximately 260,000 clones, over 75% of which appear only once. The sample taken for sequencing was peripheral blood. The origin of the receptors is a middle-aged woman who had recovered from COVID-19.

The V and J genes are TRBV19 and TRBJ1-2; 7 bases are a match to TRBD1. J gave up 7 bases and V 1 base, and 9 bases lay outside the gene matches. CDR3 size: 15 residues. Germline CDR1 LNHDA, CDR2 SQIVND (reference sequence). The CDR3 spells CASSIGGTAKGGYTF. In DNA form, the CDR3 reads TGTGCCAGTAGTATAGGCGGGACAGCCAAAGGTGGCTACACCTTC.

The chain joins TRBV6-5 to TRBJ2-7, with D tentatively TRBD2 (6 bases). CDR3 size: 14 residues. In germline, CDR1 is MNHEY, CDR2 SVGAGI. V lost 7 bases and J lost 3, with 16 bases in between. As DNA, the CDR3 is TGTGCCAGCACCCGCCGGGACTGGAACTACGAGCAGTACTTC. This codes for CASTRRDWNYEQYF.

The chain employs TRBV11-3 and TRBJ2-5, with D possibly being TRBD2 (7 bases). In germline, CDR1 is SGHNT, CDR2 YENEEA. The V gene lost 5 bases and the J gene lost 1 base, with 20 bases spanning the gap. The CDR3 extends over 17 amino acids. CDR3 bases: TGTGCCAGCAGCCTTGGGAGGGGGGTAAACTTCCAAGAGACCCAGTACTTC. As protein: CASSLGRGVNFQETQYF. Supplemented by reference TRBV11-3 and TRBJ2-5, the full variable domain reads EAGVVQSPRYKIIEKKQPVAFWCNPISGHNTLYWYLQNLGQGPELLIRYENEEAVDDSQLPKDRFSAERLKGVDSTLKIQPAELGDSAVYLCASSLGRGVNFQETQYFGPGTRLLVL.

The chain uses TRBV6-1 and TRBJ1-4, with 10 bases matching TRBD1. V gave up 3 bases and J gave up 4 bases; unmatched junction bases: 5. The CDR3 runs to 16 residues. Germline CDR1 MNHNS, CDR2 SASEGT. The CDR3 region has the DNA TGTGCCAGCAGTGAGGGACAGGGGCGAGGTAATGAAAAACTGTTTTTT. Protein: CASSEGQGRGNEKLFF.

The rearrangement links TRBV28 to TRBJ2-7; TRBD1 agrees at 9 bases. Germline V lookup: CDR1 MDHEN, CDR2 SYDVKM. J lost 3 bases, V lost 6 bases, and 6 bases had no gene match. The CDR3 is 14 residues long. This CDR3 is CASSRDRDIYEQYF. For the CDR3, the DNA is TGTGCCAGCAGCCGGGACAGGGACATCTACGAGCAGTACTTC.

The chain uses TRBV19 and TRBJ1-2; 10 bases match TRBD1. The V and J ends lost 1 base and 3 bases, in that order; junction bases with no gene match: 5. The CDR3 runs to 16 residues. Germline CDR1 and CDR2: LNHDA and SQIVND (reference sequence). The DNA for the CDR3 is TGTGCCAGTAGTATAGCCACGGGACAGGGGTACTATGGCTACACCTTC. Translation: CASSIATGQGYYGYTF.

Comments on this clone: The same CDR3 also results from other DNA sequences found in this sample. The CDR3 sequence: CASSPIGGANTEAFF. DNA of the CDR3: TGTGCCAGCTCACCAATCGGGGGGGCTAACACTGAAGCTTTCTTT. J is TRBJ1-1 and V is TRBV18, with D tentatively TRBD1 (6 bases). The V gene lost 2 bases and the J gene lost 2 bases, with 12 bases spanning the gap. CDR3 length: 15 amino acids. The germline V gene encodes CDR1 KGHSH and CDR2 LQKENI.

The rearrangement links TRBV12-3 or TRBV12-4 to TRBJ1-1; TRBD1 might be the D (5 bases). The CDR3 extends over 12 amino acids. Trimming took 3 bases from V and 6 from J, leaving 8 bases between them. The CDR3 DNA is TGTGCCAGCAGTTTTGGGGCGTCTGAAGCTTTCTTT. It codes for CASSFGASEAFF.

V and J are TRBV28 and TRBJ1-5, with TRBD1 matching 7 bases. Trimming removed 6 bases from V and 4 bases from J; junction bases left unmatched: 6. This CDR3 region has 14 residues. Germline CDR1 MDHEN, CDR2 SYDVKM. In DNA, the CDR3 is TGTGCCAGCAGCCCTGACAGGGCAAATCAGCCCCAGCATTTT. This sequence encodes CASSPDRANQPQHF.

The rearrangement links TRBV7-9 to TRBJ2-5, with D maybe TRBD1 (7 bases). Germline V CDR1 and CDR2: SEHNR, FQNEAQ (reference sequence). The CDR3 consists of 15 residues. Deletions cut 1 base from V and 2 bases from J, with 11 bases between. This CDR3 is CASSLVGGQQETQYF. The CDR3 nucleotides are TGTGCCAGCAGCTTAGTCGGGGGACAGCAAGAGACCCAGTACTTC.

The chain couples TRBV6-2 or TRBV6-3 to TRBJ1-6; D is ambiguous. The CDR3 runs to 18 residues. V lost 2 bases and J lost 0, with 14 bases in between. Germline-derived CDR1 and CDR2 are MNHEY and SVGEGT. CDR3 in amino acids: CASSYGPEPSSYNSPLHF. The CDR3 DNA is TGTGCCAGCAGTTACGGGCCAGAACCGAGCTCCTATAATTCACCCCTCCACTTT.